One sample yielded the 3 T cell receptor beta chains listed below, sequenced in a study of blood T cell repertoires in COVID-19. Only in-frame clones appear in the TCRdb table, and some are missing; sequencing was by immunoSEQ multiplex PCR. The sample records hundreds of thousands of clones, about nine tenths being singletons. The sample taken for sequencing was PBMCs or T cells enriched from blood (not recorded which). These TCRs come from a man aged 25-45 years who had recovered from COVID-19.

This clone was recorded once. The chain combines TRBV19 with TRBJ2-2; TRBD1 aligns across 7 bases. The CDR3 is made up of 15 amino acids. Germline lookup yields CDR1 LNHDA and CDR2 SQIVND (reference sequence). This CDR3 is CATGIGGANTGELFF. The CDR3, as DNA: TGTGCGACAGGAATAGGGGGCGCGAACACCGGGGAGCTGTTTTTT.

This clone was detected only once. CDR3 region: CATSRHKREGYTF. CDR3 DNA: TGTGCCACCAGCAGACATAAGAGGGAGGGCTACACCTTC. The rearrangement uses TRBV15 and TRBJ1-2; D gene unclear. The CDR3 runs 13 residues. Trimming removed 2 bases from V and 8 bases from J, with 12 bases in between. Germline V CDR1 and CDR2: LNHNV, YYDKDF (reference sequence).

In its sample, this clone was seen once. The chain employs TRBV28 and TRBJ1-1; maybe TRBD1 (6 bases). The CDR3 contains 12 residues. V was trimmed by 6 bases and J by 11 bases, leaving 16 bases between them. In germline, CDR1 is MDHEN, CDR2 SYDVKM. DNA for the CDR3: TGTGCCAGCAGGCCCAACAGGGTCATTGCTTTCTTT. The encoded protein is CASRPNRVIAFF.